Shown below are 14 T cell receptor beta chains from a single sample sequenced in a study of cytotoxic CD8 clonotypes in ibrutinib-treated CLL. The protocol was immunoSEQ multiplex PCR, while the TCRdb copy is restricted to in-frame clones and leaves out a portion. This repertoire shows 15,000 or so clones, roughly 65% found once; its top ten account for approximately 20%. The sequencing used PBMCs, collected before ibrutinib treatment. These receptors came from a human donor with chronic lymphocytic leukemia.

V gene TRBV5-1 combines with J gene TRBJ2-2; 8 bases agree with TRBD1. V was pared by 0 bases and J by 4 bases, with 2 bases of the junction left unmatched. The CDR3 has 15 residues. Germline CDR1 and CDR2: SGHRS and YFSETQ. CDR3 nucleotide sequence: TGCGCCAGCAGCTTGGACGACAGGGGCACCGGGGAGCTGTTTTTT. As protein: CASSLDDRGTGELFF.

The J gene is TRBJ2-1, the V gene TRBV18; 11 bases are a match to TRBD2. The CDR3 loop spans 15 amino acids. The germline gives CDR1 KGHSH, CDR2 LQKENI. V dropped 4 bases and J dropped 8; count of bases not matched to a gene: 7. CDR3 residues: CASSLSSGGADEQFF. DNA of the CDR3: TGTGCCAGCTCACTGAGTAGCGGGGGGGCCGATGAGCAGTTCTTC. The complete variable domain, with remaining parts taken from reference TRBV18 and TRBJ2-1, reads NAGVMQNPRHLVRRRGQEARLRCSPMKGHSHVYWYRQLPEEGLKFMVYLQKENIIDESGMPKERFSAEFPKEGPSILRIQQVVRGDSAAYFCASSLSSGGADEQFFGPGTRLTVL.

The chain employs TRBV5-4 and TRBJ2-5; the match to TRBD2 covers 9 bases. The V and J ends lost 2 bases and 5 bases, in that order; junction bases with no gene match: 7. Per germline, CDR1 SGHNT and CDR2 YYREEE (reference sequence). The CDR3 has 15 residues. CDR3 nucleotides: TGTGCCAGCAGCTTTAGTAGCGGGGGATCGGAGACCCAGTACTTC. It translates to CASSFSSGGSETQYF.

This chain links TRBV14 with TRBJ2-2; D is perhaps TRBD2 (5 bases). CDR1 is SGHDN and CDR2 is FVKESK in the germline V gene. This CDR3 has 15 amino acids. With 1 base removed from V and 5 bases from J, the gap between germline ends came to 11 bases. This CDR3 is CASSQVNSGTGELFF. DNA of the CDR3: TGTGCCAGCAGCCAAGTTAACTCGGGGACCGGGGAGCTGTTTTTT.

The chain joins TRBV4-1 to TRBJ1-5; 8 bases line up with TRBD1. The CDR3 is made up of 15 amino acids. The germline V gene encodes CDR1 MGHRA and CDR2 YSYEKL. Trimming took 1 base from V and 5 from J; bases not matched to a gene: 4. The CDR3 DNA sequence: TGCGCCAGCAGCCAAGGGCAGGGGGCTGATCAGCCCCAGCATTTT. This translates into CASSQGQGADQPQHF.

This clone was observed a few times. The rearrangement links TRBV2 to TRBJ1-4; possibly TRBD1 for D (6 bases). V shed 3 bases and J shed 7 bases, with 12 bases lying between them. The CDR3 is 14 residues long. Looked up from germline, CDR1 is SNHLY and CDR2 is FYNNEI. The CDR3 nucleotides are TGTGCCAGCAGTGATCGGGGGCCTAGTGAAAAACTGTTTTTT. Protein sequence: CASSDRGPSEKLFF.

This clone was seen a single time. J is TRBJ1-1 and V is TRBV6-5; 8 bases fit TRBD1. Trimming at V came to 6 bases and at J to 7 bases, leaving 10 bases not matched to a gene. CDR3 size: 14 residues. Germline V gene lookup returns CDR1 MNHEY and CDR2 SVGAGI. The CDR3 DNA sequence: TGTGCCAGCAGCAGATTGCAGGGGGCCCTTGAAGCTTTCTTT. This sequence encodes CASSRLQGALEAFF.

This clone ranks as medium-sized. The genes are TRBV7-9 and TRBJ2-6; no firm D call. CDR3 length: 14 amino acids. CDR1 and CDR2 (germline): SEHNR, FQNEAQ (reference sequence). Trimming removed 3 bases from V and 2 bases from J, with 5 bases in between. The CDR3 DNA follows: TGTGCCAGCAGCTTCTCGGCTGGGGCCAACGTCCTGACTTTC. This encodes CASSFSAGANVLTF. The full variable domain, its missing parts supplied by reference TRBV7-9 and TRBJ2-6, is DTGVSQNPRHKITKRGQNVTFRCDPISEHNRLYWYRQTLGQGPEFLTYFQNEAQLEKSRLLSDRFSAERPKGSFSTLEIQRTEQGDSAMYLCASSFSAGANVLTFGAGSRLTVL.

This chain connects TRBV10-3 to TRBJ2-4; D might be TRBD1 (6 bases). Germline assignment: CDR1 ENHRY and CDR2 SYGVKD. There are 17 residues in the CDR3. Trimming took off 10 bases at V and 0 bases at J, with 22 bases between the two ends. The CDR3 protein is CASPPGTMPLAKNIQYF. As DNA, the CDR3 is TGTGCCAGCCCCCCCGGGACAATGCCCTTAGCCAAAAACATTCAGTACTTC.

This clone was picked up a small number of times. The rearrangement joins TRBV25-1 to TRBJ1-6, with D perhaps matching TRBD1 (6 bases). The CDR3 is made up of 15 amino acids. From germline, CDR1 is MGHDK and CDR2 SYGVNS. Trimming pared 5 bases from V and 7 bases from J, leaving 15 bases between. CDR3 coding DNA: TGTGCCAGCAGTCCCTCGGGGGGCGCCAATTCACCCCTCCACTTT. Its protein product is CASSPSGGANSPLHF.

V usage is TRBV25-1 and J usage is TRBJ1-2, with 7 bases lining up with TRBD1. The CDR3 consists of 14 residues. The germline V gene has CDR1 MGHDK and CDR2 SYGVNS. V lost 5 bases and J lost 4; bases outside the gene matches: 7. The CDR3 DNA sequence: TGTGCCAGCAGTAAACCGGGACAGCTCTATGGCTACACCTTC. Its translation is CASSKPGQLYGYTF.

The V and J genes are TRBV28 and TRBJ2-2, with 10 bases that match TRBD2. This CDR3 spans 18 amino acids. Trimming at V came to 4 bases and at J to 0 bases, leaving 8 bases not matched to a gene. CDR1 MDHEN and CDR2 SYDVKM come from the germline V gene. CDR3 loop: CASSYGAGLAANTGELFF. For the CDR3, the DNA is TGTGCCAGCAGTTACGGGGCCGGACTAGCGGCGAACACCGGGGAGCTGTTTTTT.

The V and J genes are TRBV7-3 and TRBJ2-2; perhaps TRBD1 as D (5 bases). Germline V gives CDR1 SGHTA, CDR2 FQGTGA. Trimming stripped 6 bases from V and 4 bases from J, with 6 bases between. The CDR3 sequence is 12 residues long. For the CDR3, the DNA is TGTGCCAGCAGAGGGGCCACCGGGGAGCTGTTTTTT. Protein: CASRGATGELFF. Full variable domain (outside the CDR3, taken from reference TRBV7-3 and TRBJ2-2): GAGVSQTPSNKVTEKGKYVELRCDPISGHTALYWYRQSLGQGPEFLIYFQGTGAADDSGLPNDRFFAVRPEGSVSTLKIQRTERGDSAVYLCASRGATGELFFGEGSRLTVL.

The CDR3 coding sequence is TGTGCCAGCAGTGACGGGGGGGCCAGCACAGATACGCAGTATTTT. This sequence encodes CASSDGGASTDTQYF. The rearrangement joins TRBV6-4 to TRBJ2-3, with D tentatively TRBD2 (7 bases). V lost 2 bases and J 0 bases, leaving 9 bases between the germline ends. This CDR3 region has 15 residues. Germline V CDR1 and CDR2: MRHNA, SNTAGT.